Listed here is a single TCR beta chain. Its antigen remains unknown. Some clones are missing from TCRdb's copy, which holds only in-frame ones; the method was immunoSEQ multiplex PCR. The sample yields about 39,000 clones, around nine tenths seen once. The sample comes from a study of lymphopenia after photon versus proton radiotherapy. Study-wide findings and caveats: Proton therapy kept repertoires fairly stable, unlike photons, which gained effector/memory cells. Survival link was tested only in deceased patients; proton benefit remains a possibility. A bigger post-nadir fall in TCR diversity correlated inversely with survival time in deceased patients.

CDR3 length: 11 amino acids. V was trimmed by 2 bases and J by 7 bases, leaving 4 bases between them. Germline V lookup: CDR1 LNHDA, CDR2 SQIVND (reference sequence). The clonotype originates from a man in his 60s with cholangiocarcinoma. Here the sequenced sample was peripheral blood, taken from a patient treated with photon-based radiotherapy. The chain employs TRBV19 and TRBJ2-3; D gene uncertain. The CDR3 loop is CASSISNTQYF. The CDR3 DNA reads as TGTGCCAGTAGTATATCCAATACGCAGTATTTT.